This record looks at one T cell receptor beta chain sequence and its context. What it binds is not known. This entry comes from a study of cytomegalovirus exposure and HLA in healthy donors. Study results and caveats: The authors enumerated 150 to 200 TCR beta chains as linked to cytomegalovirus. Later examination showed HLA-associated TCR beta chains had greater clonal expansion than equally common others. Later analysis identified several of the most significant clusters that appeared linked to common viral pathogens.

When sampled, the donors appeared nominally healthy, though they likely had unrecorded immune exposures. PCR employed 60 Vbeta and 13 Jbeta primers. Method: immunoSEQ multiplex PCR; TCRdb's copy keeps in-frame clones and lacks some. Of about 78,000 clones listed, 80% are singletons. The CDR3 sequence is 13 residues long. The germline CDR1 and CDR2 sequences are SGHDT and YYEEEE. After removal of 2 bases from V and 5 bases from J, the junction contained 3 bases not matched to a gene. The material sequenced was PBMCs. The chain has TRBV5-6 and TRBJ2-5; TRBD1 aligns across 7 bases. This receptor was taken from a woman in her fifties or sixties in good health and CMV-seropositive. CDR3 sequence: CASSFDRVETQYF. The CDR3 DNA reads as TGTGCCAGCAGCTTCGACAGGGTTGAGACCCAGTACTTC.